The 21 T cell receptor beta chains presented below share a single source sample, sequenced in a study of cytotoxic CD8 clonotypes in ibrutinib-treated CLL. Some clones are missing from TCRdb's copy, which holds only in-frame ones; the method was immunoSEQ multiplex PCR. The data contain approximately 140,000 clones, 85% to 95% of them singletons. Sequencing was performed on PBMCs, taken after 12 months of ibrutinib treatment. These receptors all come from a human donor with chronic lymphocytic leukemia.

The CDR3 DNA sequence: TGCGCCAGCAGCCAAGAGGACAGGGGCTACGAGCAGTACTTC. Translated: CASSQEDRGYEQYF. V and J are TRBV4-3 and TRBJ2-7; 9 bases match TRBD1. The junction had 0 bases not matched to a gene; V was cut back by 0 bases and J by 3 bases. From germline, CDR1 is LGHNA and CDR2 YSLEER. The CDR3 covers 14 residues.

The V call is TRBV5-4, the J call TRBJ2-7; TRBD2 aligns across 11 bases. J lost 4 bases, V lost 4 bases, and 7 bases had no gene match. This CDR3 is 15 amino acids long. Germline CDR1 and CDR2: SGHNT and YYREEE (reference sequence). The CDR3 protein is CASSPGTSGLYEQYF. In nucleotides, the CDR3 is TGTGCCAGCAGCCCGGGGACTAGCGGATTATACGAGCAGTACTTC.

The chain has TRBV28 and TRBJ2-7; TRBD2 aligns across 9 bases. CDR1 and CDR2 (germline): MDHEN, SYDVKM. The CDR3 spans 15 residues. V trimming: 5 bases; J trimming: 1 base; junction bases outside the gene matches: 6. The DNA for the CDR3 is TGTGCCAGCAGTATAGCCCTAGCGGGGTCCTACGAGCAGTACTTC. This codes for CASSIALAGSYEQYF.

The rearrangement joins TRBV28 to TRBJ2-7; D call uncertain. This CDR3 has 14 residues. V was pared by 4 bases and J by 5 bases, with 15 bases between. Germline loops: CDR1 MDHEN, CDR2 SYDVKM. The CDR3 region has the DNA TGTGCCAGCAGTTCCCCGGGTGGTACGAACGAGCAGTACTTC. Amino acids: CASSSPGGTNEQYF.

The V gene is TRBV27, the J gene TRBJ2-7; D assignment may be TRBD1 or TRBD2 (5 bases each). This CDR3 comprises 12 residues. Germline loops: CDR1 MNHEY, CDR2 SMNVEV (reference sequence). The V and J ends lost 5 bases and 9 bases respectively, with 14 bases between them. This chain's CDR3 is CASSGAGNRQYF. In DNA form, the CDR3 reads TGTGCCAGCAGTGGGGCCGGGAATCGGCAGTACTTC.

The chain links TRBV6-1 to TRBJ2-7; 7 bases agree with TRBD1. J gave up 1 base and V 3 bases, and 12 bases lay outside the gene matches. This CDR3 is built from 17 residues. Germline CDR1 reads MNHNS; CDR2 reads SASEGT. CDR3 region: CASSDITDRVLSYEQYF. CDR3 nucleotide sequence: TGTGCCAGCAGTGATATTACTGACAGGGTACTATCCTACGAGCAGTACTTC.

This clone has only one observation. Here the CDR3 reads CASSTGGGRFLYNEQFF. The CDR3, as DNA: TGTGCCAGCAGTACCGGTGGTGGTAGATTCCTATACAATGAGCAGTTCTTC. The chain joins TRBV28 to TRBJ2-1; D not certain. Deletions cut 5 bases from V and 4 bases from J, with 21 bases between. CDR1 is MDHEN and CDR2 is SYDVKM in the germline V gene. The CDR3 has 17 residues.

CDR3 sequence: CASTGSWIGNTIYF. DNA of the CDR3: TGTGCCAGTACAGGGTCCTGGATTGGAAACACCATATATTTT. This chain links TRBV28 with TRBJ1-3, with D possibly being TRBD1 (6 bases). The V and J ends lost 9 bases and 3 bases respectively, with 15 bases between them. The V gene's germline CDR1 is MDHEN and CDR2 SYDVKM. This CDR3 spans 14 amino acids.

This chain connects TRBV2 to TRBJ1-1; perhaps TRBD1 as D (5 bases). CDR3 length equals 13 residues. Trimming took 8 bases from V and 7 from J, leaving 17 bases between them. The germline V gene encodes CDR1 SNHLY and CDR2 FYNNEI. The CDR3 here is CASARGELGEAFF. DNA for the CDR3: TGTGCCAGCGCGCGGGGGGAGTTAGGTGAAGCTTTCTTT.

The V gene is TRBV28, the J gene TRBJ1-5; tentative D call: TRBD1 (6 bases). The CDR3 contains 14 residues. V was pared by 3 bases and J by 2 bases, with 8 bases between. CDR1 and CDR2 (germline): MDHEN, SYDVKM. CDR3 DNA sequence: TGTGCCAGCAGTTTCCGACAGGGCAATCAGCCCCAGCATTTT. Translation gives CASSFRQGNQPQHF. Full variable domain (remainder filled in from reference TRBV28 and TRBJ1-5): DVKVTQSSRYLVKRTGEKVFLECVQDMDHENMFWYRQDPGLGLRLIYFSYDVKMKEKGDIPEGYSVSREKKERFSLILESASTNQTSMYLCASSFRQGNQPQHFGDGTRLSIL.

The chain uses TRBV9 and TRBJ1-1, with D unresolved. The germline CDR1 and CDR2 sequences are SGDLS and YYNGEE. CDR3 length equals 15 residues. V lost 0 bases, J lost 4 bases, and 13 bases lay in between. The CDR3 sequence: CASSVGQGMGTEAFF. DNA of the CDR3: TGTGCCAGCAGCGTAGGTCAAGGGATGGGCACTGAAGCTTTCTTT.

The genes are TRBV7-3 and TRBJ2-2; D is possibly TRBD2 (6 bases). V shed 4 bases and J shed 4 bases, with 10 bases lying between them. Germline-derived CDR1 and CDR2 are SGHTA and FQGTGA. This CDR3 has 14 amino acids. The CDR3 reads CASSSGGSTGELFF. The CDR3 coding sequence is TGTGCCAGCAGCTCCGGAGGGTCCACCGGGGAGCTGTTTTTT.

The chain couples TRBV6-6 to TRBJ2-6, with D unresolved. CDR1 and CDR2 (germline): MNHNY, SVGAGI (reference sequence). The CDR3 loop spans 16 amino acids. Trimming removed 5 bases at V and 0 bases at J, with 11 bases between. CDR3 region: CASSLPMGSGANVLTF. In nucleotides, the CDR3 is TGTGCCAGCAGTCTACCCATGGGCTCTGGGGCCAACGTCCTGACTTTC.

The CDR3: CASKTGANEQYF. DNA for the CDR3: TGTGCCAGTAAGACAGGGGCCAACGAGCAGTACTTC. The genes are TRBV28 and TRBJ2-7; 8 nucleotides align to TRBD1. Trimming at V came to 9 bases and at J to 5 bases, leaving 6 bases not matched to a gene. The length of the CDR3 is 12 residues. The germline V gene has CDR1 MDHEN and CDR2 SYDVKM.

The V gene is TRBV6-6, the J gene TRBJ1-1; D is uncertain. The V end lost 0 bases, the J end lost 5 bases, and 13 bases lay between the germline ends. The CDR3 sequence is 15 residues long. Germline CDR1 reads MNHNY; CDR2 reads SVGAGI (reference sequence). The CDR3 protein is CASSYSGRGQTEAFF. The CDR3 coding sequence is TGTGCCAGCAGTTACTCGGGAAGAGGGCAAACTGAAGCTTTCTTT.

This chain links TRBV9 with TRBJ2-3; tentative D call: TRBD2 (5 bases). The CDR3 is 14 residues long. Germline CDR1 and CDR2: SGDLS and YYNGEE. Trimming took 0 bases from V and 3 from J, leaving 8 bases between them. CDR3 residues: CASSVGLATDTQYF. Written as DNA, the CDR3 is TGTGCCAGCAGCGTAGGCCTAGCAACAGATACGCAGTATTTT.

The rearrangement uses TRBV11-2 and TRBJ1-5; D possibly corresponds to TRBD1 (5 bases). This CDR3 is built from 14 residues. Germline V gene sequence: CDR1 SGHAT, CDR2 FQNNGV. The V gene lost 1 base and the J gene lost 7 bases, with 11 bases spanning the gap. CDR3 residues: CASSLVGAGQPQHF. CDR3 in DNA: TGTGCCAGCAGCTTAGTTGGGGCGGGACAGCCCCAGCATTTT. The full variable domain, in which reference TRBV11-2 and TRBJ1-5 provide the parts outside the CDR3, is EAGVAQSPRYKIIEKRQSVAFWCNPISGHATLYWYQQILGQGPKLLIQFQNNGVVDDSQLPKDRFSAERLKGVDSTLKIQPAKLEDSAVYLCASSLVGAGQPQHFGDGTRLSIL.

The V call is TRBV7-9, the J call TRBJ1-1; D gene uncertain. Trimming shortened V by 0 bases and J by 4 bases, and 6 bases separated the two germline ends. The germline V gene encodes CDR1 SEHNR and CDR2 FQNEAQ (reference sequence). This CDR3 is 13 amino acids long. CDR3 sequence: CASSLAVITEAFF. In DNA, the CDR3 is TGTGCCAGCAGCTTAGCGGTAATCACTGAAGCTTTCTTT.

The chain has TRBV9 and TRBJ2-1; D may be TRBD2 (6 bases). Trimming removed 0 bases from V and 9 bases from J, with 13 bases in between. CDR3 length: 14 amino acids. Looked up from germline, CDR1 is SGDLS and CDR2 is YYNGEE. The CDR3: CASSVGTMESEQFF. The CDR3 nucleotides are TGTGCCAGCAGCGTAGGGACTATGGAGAGTGAGCAGTTCTTC. Using reference TRBV9 and TRBJ2-1 for the parts outside the CDR3, the full variable domain is DSGVTQTPKHLITATGQRVTLRCSPRSGDLSVYWYQQSLDQGLQFLIQYYNGEERAKGNILERFSAQQFPDLHSELNLSSLELGDSALYFCASSVGTMESEQFFGPGTRLTVL.

The chain has TRBV5-1 and TRBJ1-1; D is ambiguous. V dropped 2 bases and J dropped 3 bases, with 11 bases sitting between them. CDR3 length: 14 residues. The germline gives CDR1 SGHRS, CDR2 YFSETQ. The CDR3 DNA sequence: TGCGCCAGCAGCTTCGGCAGGAGTCACACTGAAGCTTTCTTT. Its protein is CASSFGRSHTEAFF.

Only one count was recorded for this clone. The genes are TRBV11-2 and TRBJ2-5, with TRBD1 matching 11 bases. J was trimmed by 5 bases and V by 5 bases; bases with no gene match: 7. The germline CDR1 and CDR2 sequences are SGHAT and FQNNGV. This CDR3 has 15 residues. The CDR3 DNA reads as TGTGCCAGCAGCGGGGGGACAGGGGGAAAGGAGACCCAGTACTTC. Its translation is CASSGGTGGKETQYF.